The rows below give T cell receptor beta chains drawn from one sample of a study of shared clonotypes between healthy human individuals. Method: immunoSEQ multiplex PCR; TCRdb's copy keeps in-frame clones and lacks some. The table records roughly 520,000 clones, around 95% of them present only once. The source material was naive CD4+ T cells sorted from blood. The receptors were gathered from a woman aged 25-40 years in good health. CDR3s include the opening cysteine and the closing phenylalanine or tryptophan. D genes are given only for firm matches. Size tells how often a clone was seen (once, few, many) or the class of an expanded clone, and some rows leave it out.

D gene,clone size,J gene,V gene,CDR3 protein,CDR3 DNA
.,.,TRBJ2-1,TRBV28,CASSLAGQGLGNEQFF,TGTGCCAGCAGTTTAGCTGGCCAGGGTCTTGGCAATGAGCAGTTCTTC
.,.,TRBJ2-5,TRBV25-1,CASSTKGGTQYF,TGTGCCAGCAGCACTAAAGGGGGGACCCAGTACTTC
.,.,TRBJ1-1,TRBV19,CASSTQTNTEAFF,TGTGCCAGTAGTACCCAAACGAACACTGAAGCTTTCTTT
TRBD1,.,TRBJ2-5,TRBV11-3,CASSQGDRGQETQYF,TGTGCCAGCAGTCAAGGAGACAGGGGCCAAGAGACCCAGTACTTC
TRBD1,.,TRBJ1-1,TRBV5-1,CASSPTGWEDTEAFF,TGCGCCAGCAGCCCGACAGGGTGGGAGGACACTGAAGCTTTCTTT
.,.,TRBJ2-7,TRBV5-1,CASSLALAIPEQYF,TGCGCCAGCAGCTTGGCACTAGCCATCCCCGAGCAGTACTTC
TRBD1,.,TRBJ1-1,TRBV28,CAIRQGNTEAFF,TGTGCCATCCGACAGGGGAACACTGAAGCTTTCTTT
.,once,TRBJ2-6,TRBV5-1,CASSFFVRTSGANVLTF,TGCGCCAGCAGCTTTTTCGTCAGAACCTCTGGGGCCAACGTCCTGACTTTC
.,.,TRBJ2-1,TRBV4-2,CASSRWMLAGNEQFF,TGTGCCAGCAGCCGGTGGATGCTTGCGGGCAATGAGCAGTTCTTC
TRBD1,.,TRBJ1-1,TRBV5-6,CASSGQGNTEAFF,TGTGCCAGCAGCGGACAGGGCAACACTGAAGCTTTCTTT
.,once,TRBJ2-1,TRBV18,CASSPGGRGGVTYNEQFF,TGTGCCAGCTCACCGGGAGGAAGGGGCGGGGTTACCTACAATGAGCAGTTCTTC
.,.,TRBJ1-5,TRBV28,CASSFSTGRGSQPQHF,TGTGCCAGCAGTTTCTCCACGGGGAGAGGGAGTCAGCCCCAGCATTTT
TRBD2,.,TRBJ2-5,TRBV14,CASSRVSGKWQETQYF,TGTGCCAGCAGCAGGGTTAGCGGGAAGTGGCAAGAGACCCAGTACTTC
TRBD1,.,TRBJ1-1,TRBV6-6,CASSSAGTVNEAFF,TGTGCCAGCAGCTCCGCCGGGACAGTTAACGAAGCTTTCTTT
.,.,TRBJ2-1,TRBV6-5,CASSREHEQFF,TGTGCCAGCAGTCGGGAGCATGAGCAGTTCTTC
.,.,TRBJ1-4,TRBV18,CASSPQGGTNEKLFF,TGTGCCAGCTCACCACAGGGAGGCACTAATGAAAAACTGTTTTTT
.,.,TRBJ2-1,TRBV7-6,CASSRQASYNEQFF,TGTGCCAGCAGCCGGCAGGCCTCCTACAATGAGCAGTTCTTC
.,.,TRBJ2-2,TRBV5-1,CASSGTTGPTGELFF,TGCGCCAGCAGCGGGACGACAGGTCCCACCGGGGAGCTGTTTTTT
TRBD2,.,TRBJ2-3,TRBV5-4,CASSSGSGSLDTQYF,TGTGCCAGCAGCTCCGGTAGCGGGAGTTTAGATACGCAGTATTTT
TRBD1,.,TRBJ1-6,TRBV7-6,CASSIRGSNSPLHF,TGTGCCAGCAGCATCAGGGGGTCGAATTCACCCCTCCACTTT
TRBD1,.,TRBJ2-7,TRBV11-2,CASSTGEFGEQYF,TGTGCCAGCAGTACAGGGGAGTTCGGCGAGCAGTACTTC
TRBD2,.,TRBJ2-3,TRBV10-3,CAISDASGSPDTQYF,TGTGCCATCAGTGACGCTAGCGGGAGTCCAGATACGCAGTATTTT
.,.,TRBJ1-3,TRBV2,CASRQGTGNTIYF,TGTGCCAGCAGACAGGGTACTGGAAACACCATATATTTT
TRBD1,.,TRBJ1-4,TRBV2,CASSGTGVEKLFF,TGTGCCAGCTCCGGGACAGGGGTTGAAAAACTGTTTTTT
.,.,TRBJ2-7,TRBV5-1,CASSLWGTYEQYF,TGCGCCAGCAGCTTGTGGGGAACGTACGAGCAGTACTTC
.,.,TRBJ2-5,TRBV29-1,CSVSTNQETQYF,TGCAGCGTATCTACTAACCAAGAGACCCAGTACTTC
.,.,TRBJ1-1,TRBV19,CASIPSRGRGNTEAFF,TGTGCCAGTATTCCCAGCAGGGGACGGGGGAACACTGAAGCTTTCTTT
.,.,TRBJ2-5,TRBV2,CASRQQGGQETQYF,TGTGCCAGCAGACAACAGGGTGGGCAAGAGACCCAGTACTTC
.,few,TRBJ1-5,TRBV11-3,CASSLRWPNERAQHF,TGTGCCAGCAGCTTACGATGGCCAAACGAAAGGGCCCAGCATTTT
.,.,TRBJ2-1,TRBV5-1,CASSLAATQLPVEQFF,TGCGCCAGCAGCTTGGCGGCTACCCAATTGCCAGTTGAGCAGTTCTTC
.,.,TRBJ2-7,TRBV19,CASSPIGSGRPYEQYF,TGTGCCAGTAGTCCTATCGGTTCGGGGAGGCCCTACGAGCAGTACTTC
TRBD1,.,TRBJ1-3,TRBV6-1,CASSGYRGSSGNTIYF,TGTGCCAGCAGTGGCTACAGGGGGTCATCCGGAAACACCATATATTTT
.,.,TRBJ2-1,TRBV15,CATSPRRTYNEQFF,TGTGCCACCAGCCCCCGCCGGACTTACAATGAGCAGTTCTTC
TRBD2,.,TRBJ2-3,TRBV5-6,CASNIVAGGRTDTQYF,TGTGCCAGCAACATAGTAGCGGGAGGACGCACAGATACGCAGTATTTT
.,.,TRBJ2-5,TRBV13,CASSLEETQYF,TGTGCCAGCAGCTTAGAAGAGACCCAGTACTTC
.,.,TRBJ1-5,TRBV6-1,CASSEFGGNQPQHF,TGTGCCAGCAGTGAATTCGGGGGGAATCAGCCCCAGCATTTT
.,.,TRBJ1-2,TRBV7-9,CASSLTMDLRAYGYTF,TGTGCCAGCAGCTTAACGATGGACCTAAGGGCCTATGGCTACACCTTC
.,.,TRBJ2-4,TRBV28,CASSYPVGIQYF,TGTGCCAGCAGTTATCCGGTCGGCATTCAGTACTTC
.,.,TRBJ1-1,TRBV18,CASSPKSGTLNTEAFF,TGTGCCAGCTCACCAAAGTCCGGGACACTGAACACTGAAGCTTTCTTT
.,.,TRBJ2-7,TRBV7-9,CASSSNREAYEQYF,TGTGCCAGCAGCTCCAACAGGGAGGCCTACGAGCAGTACTTC
TRBD2,.,TRBJ2-7,TRBV29-1,CSVGGLAGEREQYF,TGCAGCGTGGGGGGACTAGCGGGAGAGAGGGAGCAGTACTTC
TRBD1,.,TRBJ1-6,TRBV28,CASSSPATGDSPLHF,TGTGCCAGCAGTTCTCCTGCGACAGGGGATTCACCCCTCCACTTT
.,.,TRBJ2-7,TRBV7-6,CASSFGPGRVREQYF,TGTGCCAGCAGTTTCGGGCCGGGAAGGGTTCGAGAGCAGTACTTC
TRBD2,.,TRBJ2-1,TRBV5-1,CASSLTSGHSYNEQFF,TGCGCCAGCAGCTTGACTAGCGGTCATTCCTACAATGAGCAGTTCTTC
TRBD2,.,TRBJ2-5,TRBV11-2,CASRQWGTGGLSQYF,TGTGCCAGCAGACAGTGGGGGACGGGGGGTTTGTCCCAGTACTTC
.,.,TRBJ1-1,TRBV25-1,CASSEGGLLNTEAFF,TGTGCCAGCAGTGAGGGGGGATTGCTGAACACTGAAGCTTTCTTT
TRBD1,.,TRBJ2-6,TRBV25-1,CASSGGQLSGANVLTF,TGTGCCAGCAGTGGGGGACAGCTCTCTGGGGCCAACGTCCTGACTTTC
TRBD2,.,TRBJ2-1,TRBV27,CASSLRTRGRGEQFF,TGTGCCAGCAGTTTAAGGACTAGAGGTAGAGGTGAGCAGTTCTTC
TRBD2,once,TRBJ2-1,TRBV4-1,CASSQVISGRNEQFF,TGCGCCAGCAGCCAAGTAATTAGCGGGAGAAATGAGCAGTTCTTC
.,once,TRBJ2-7,TRBV5-6,CASSLLWRLRGPPYEQYF,TGTGCCAGCAGCTTGTTGTGGAGACTCCGAGGGCCCCCCTACGAGCAGTACTTC
.,.,TRBJ1-5,TRBV6-1,CASSDGSAGNQPQHF,TGTGCCAGCAGTGATGGGTCGGCAGGGAACCAGCCCCAGCATTTT
.,.,TRBJ2-2,TRBV28,CASSLSGQGSWTGELFF,TGTGCCAGCAGCCTCTCCGGGCAGGGGAGTTGGACCGGGGAGCTGTTTTTT
TRBD1,.,TRBJ1-5,TRBV7-8,CASSRTGEGNQPQHF,TGTGCCAGCAGCCGGACAGGGGAAGGCAATCAGCCCCAGCATTTT
.,.,TRBJ2-1,TRBV11-2,CASSLGATTGHNSEQFF,TGTGCCAGCAGCTTAGGCGCCACAACAGGCCATAATAGCGAGCAGTTCTTC
.,.,TRBJ2-5,TRBV5-1,CASRFYVLANIQETQYF,TGCGCCAGCAGATTTTATGTTCTGGCGAACATCCAAGAGACCCAGTACTTC